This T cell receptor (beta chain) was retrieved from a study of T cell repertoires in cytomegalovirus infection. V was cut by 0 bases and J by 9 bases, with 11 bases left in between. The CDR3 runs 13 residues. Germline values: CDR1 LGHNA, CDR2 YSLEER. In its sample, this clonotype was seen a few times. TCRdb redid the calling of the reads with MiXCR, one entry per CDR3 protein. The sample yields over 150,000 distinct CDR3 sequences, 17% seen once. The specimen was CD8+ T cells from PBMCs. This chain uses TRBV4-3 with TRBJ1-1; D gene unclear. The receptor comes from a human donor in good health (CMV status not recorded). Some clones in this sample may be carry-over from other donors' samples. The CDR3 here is CASSQELSDQAFF. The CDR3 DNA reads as TGCGCCAGCAGCCAAGAGTTATCGGACCAAGCTTTCTTT.